One TCR beta chain is described in this entry. The V and J ends lost 0 bases and 2 bases respectively, with 15 bases between them. CDR1 and CDR2 from the germline V gene are LGHDT and YNNKEL (reference sequence). The CDR3 contains 17 residues. A Seattle source enrolled patients during active infection and followed them longitudinally. This entry belongs to a study of blood T cell repertoires in COVID-19. In the study overall: Both acute and convalescent COVID-19 samples were obtained from the United States, Italy and Spain. From T cells, B-cell-depleted T cells, or PBMCs came the material, which was cDNA or gDNA.

Original processing notes: Estimates of nucleated cell counts were drawn from the amplification of reference gene primers. Assay: immunoSEQ multiplex PCR; the TCRdb copy retains only in-frame clones and omits some. V and J calls and clone size are given by that table; D and trimming were obtained from the DNA. The sample yields approximately 36,000 clones, 65% to 75% seen once. This chain uses TRBV3-1 (or the pseudogene TRBV3-2) with TRBJ2-3; D unresolved. Sequenced sample: peripheral blood. This clonotype originated in a man between 70 and 80 years old with COVID-19, enrolled during active disease. The chain's CDR3 is CASSQDRPGTFTDTQYF. DNA for the CDR3: TGTGCCAGCAGCCAAGATCGTCCAGGAACCTTCACAGATACGCAGTATTTT.